This T cell receptor (beta chain) derives from a study of T cell changes during pregnancy in multiple sclerosis. The table came from immunoSEQ multiplex PCR; TCRdb's copy has only in-frame clones and leaves some out. This table holds 55,000 to 65,000 clones, 90% found once. This clone has a handful of counts. The CDR3 consists of 14 residues. From germline, CDR1 is LNHNV and CDR2 YYDKDF (reference sequence). Trimming took off 0 bases at V and 10 bases at J, with 10 bases between the two ends. Specimen: peripheral blood, collected in the first trimester of pregnancy. V usage is TRBV15 and J usage is TRBJ1-6; D ambiguous. The receptor was isolated from a female donor in good health, enrolled as a control in a pregnancy study. The CDR3 is CATSRDRLRSPLHF. The CDR3 region has the DNA TGTGCCACCAGCAGAGACCGTTTGCGATCACCCCTCCACTTT.